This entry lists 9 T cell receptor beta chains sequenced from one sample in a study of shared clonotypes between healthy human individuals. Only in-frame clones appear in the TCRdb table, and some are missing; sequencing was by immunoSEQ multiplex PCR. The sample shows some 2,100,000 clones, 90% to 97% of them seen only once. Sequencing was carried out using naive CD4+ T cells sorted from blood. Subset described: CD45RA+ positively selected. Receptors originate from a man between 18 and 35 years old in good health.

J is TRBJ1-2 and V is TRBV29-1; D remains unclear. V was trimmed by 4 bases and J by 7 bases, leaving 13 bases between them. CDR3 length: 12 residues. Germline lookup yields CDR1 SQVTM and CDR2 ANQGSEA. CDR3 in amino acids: CSVAWRESGYTF. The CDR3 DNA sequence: TGCAGCGTTGCATGGCGTGAGAGTGGCTACACCTTC.

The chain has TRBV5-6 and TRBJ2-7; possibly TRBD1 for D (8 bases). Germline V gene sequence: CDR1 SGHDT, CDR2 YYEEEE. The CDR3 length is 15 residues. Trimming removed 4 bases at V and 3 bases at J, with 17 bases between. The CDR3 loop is CASSITGGDRYEQYF. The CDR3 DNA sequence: TGTGCCAGCAGCATAACAGGGGGGGACCGCTACGAGCAGTACTTC.

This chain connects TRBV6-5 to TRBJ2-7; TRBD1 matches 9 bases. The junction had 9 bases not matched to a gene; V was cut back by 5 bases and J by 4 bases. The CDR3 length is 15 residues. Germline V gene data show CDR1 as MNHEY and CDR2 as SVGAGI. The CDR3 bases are TGTGCCAGCAGTGCCACCGGGACAGGGCTTTACGAGCAGTACTTC. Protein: CASSATGTGLYEQYF.

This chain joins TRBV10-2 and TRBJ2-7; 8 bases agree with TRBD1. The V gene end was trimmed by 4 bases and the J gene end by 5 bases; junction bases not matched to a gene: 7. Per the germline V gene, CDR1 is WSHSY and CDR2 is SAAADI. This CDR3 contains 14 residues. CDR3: CASSALTGVHEQYF. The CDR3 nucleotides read TGCGCCAGCAGTGCCCTGACAGGGGTCCACGAGCAGTACTTC.

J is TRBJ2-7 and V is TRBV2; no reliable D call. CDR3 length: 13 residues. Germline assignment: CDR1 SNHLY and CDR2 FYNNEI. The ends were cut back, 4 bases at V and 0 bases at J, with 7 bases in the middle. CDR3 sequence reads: CASSVYTSYEQYF. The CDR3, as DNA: TGTGCCAGCAGTGTGTACACCTCCTACGAGCAGTACTTC.

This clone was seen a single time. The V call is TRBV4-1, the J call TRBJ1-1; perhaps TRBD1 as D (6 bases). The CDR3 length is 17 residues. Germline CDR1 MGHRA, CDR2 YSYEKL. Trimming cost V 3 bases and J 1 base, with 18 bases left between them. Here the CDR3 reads CASSHLVWGAGNTEAFF. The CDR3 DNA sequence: TGCGCCAGCAGCCATCTTGTCTGGGGGGCGGGGAACACTGAAGCTTTCTTT.

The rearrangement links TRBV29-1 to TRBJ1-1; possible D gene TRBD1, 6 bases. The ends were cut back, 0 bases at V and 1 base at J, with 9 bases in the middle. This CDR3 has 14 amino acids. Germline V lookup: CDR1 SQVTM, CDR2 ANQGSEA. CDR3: CSVEDGQKNTEAFF. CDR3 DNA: TGCAGCGTTGAAGATGGACAGAAGAACACTGAAGCTTTCTTT.

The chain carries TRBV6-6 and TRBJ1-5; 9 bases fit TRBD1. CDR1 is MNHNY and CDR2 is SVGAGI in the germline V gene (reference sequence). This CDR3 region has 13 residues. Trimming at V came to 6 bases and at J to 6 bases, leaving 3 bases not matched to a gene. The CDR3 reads CASRGQGGQPQHF. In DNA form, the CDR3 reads TGTGCCAGCAGGGGACAGGGAGGTCAGCCCCAGCATTTT.

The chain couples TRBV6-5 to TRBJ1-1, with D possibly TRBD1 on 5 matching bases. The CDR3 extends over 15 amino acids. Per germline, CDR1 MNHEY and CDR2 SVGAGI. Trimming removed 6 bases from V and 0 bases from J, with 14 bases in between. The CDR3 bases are TGTGCCAGCAGCACCACCGGGACGGTGAACACTGAAGCTTTCTTT. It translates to CASSTTGTVNTEAFF.